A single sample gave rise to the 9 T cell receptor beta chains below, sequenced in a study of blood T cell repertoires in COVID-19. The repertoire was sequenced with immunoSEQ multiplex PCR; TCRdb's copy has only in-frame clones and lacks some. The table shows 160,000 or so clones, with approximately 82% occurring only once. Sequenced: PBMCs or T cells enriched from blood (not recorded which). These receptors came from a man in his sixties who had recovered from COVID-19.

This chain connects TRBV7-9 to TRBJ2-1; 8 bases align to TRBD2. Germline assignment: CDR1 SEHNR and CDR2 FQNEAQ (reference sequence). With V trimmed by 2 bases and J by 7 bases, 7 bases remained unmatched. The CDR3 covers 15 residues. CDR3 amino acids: CASSLRGGQRNEQFF. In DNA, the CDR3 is TGTGCCAGCAGCTTACGGGGGGGTCAACGAAATGAGCAGTTCTTC.

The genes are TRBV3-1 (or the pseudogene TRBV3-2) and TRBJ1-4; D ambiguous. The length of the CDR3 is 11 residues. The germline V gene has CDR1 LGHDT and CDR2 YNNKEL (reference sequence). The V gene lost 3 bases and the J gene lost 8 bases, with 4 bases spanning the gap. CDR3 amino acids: CASSQEEKLFF. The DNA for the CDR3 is TGTGCCAGCAGCCAGGAGGAAAAACTGTTTTTT.

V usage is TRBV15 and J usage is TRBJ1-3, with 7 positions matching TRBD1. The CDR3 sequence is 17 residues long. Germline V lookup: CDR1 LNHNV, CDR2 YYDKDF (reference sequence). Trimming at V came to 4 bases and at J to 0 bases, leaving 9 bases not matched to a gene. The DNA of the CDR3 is TGTGCCACCAGCACTTCACCGGGACAGCTCTCTGGAAACACCATATATTTT. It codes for CATSTSPGQLSGNTIYF.

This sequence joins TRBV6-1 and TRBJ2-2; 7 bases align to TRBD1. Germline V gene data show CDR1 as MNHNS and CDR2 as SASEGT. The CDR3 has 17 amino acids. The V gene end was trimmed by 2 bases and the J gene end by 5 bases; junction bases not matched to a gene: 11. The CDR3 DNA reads TGTGCCAGCAGTGAACCGGGACAGTCTTTAGGGACCGGGGAGCTGTTTTTT. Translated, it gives CASSEPGQSLGTGELFF.

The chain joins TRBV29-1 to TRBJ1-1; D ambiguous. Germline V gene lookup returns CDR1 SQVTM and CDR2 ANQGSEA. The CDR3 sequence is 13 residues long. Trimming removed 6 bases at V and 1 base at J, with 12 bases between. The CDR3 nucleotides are TGCAGCGTAGCGACGGCTTCGAACACTGAAGCTTTCTTT. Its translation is CSVATASNTEAFF.

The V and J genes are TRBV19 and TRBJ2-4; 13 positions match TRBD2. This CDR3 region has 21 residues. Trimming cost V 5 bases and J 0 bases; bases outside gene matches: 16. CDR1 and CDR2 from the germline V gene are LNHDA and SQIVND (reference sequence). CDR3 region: CASSPRFGTSGTTVAKNIQYF. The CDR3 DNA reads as TGTGCCAGTAGTCCGCGGTTCGGGACTAGCGGGACAACCGTAGCCAAAAACATTCAGTACTTC.

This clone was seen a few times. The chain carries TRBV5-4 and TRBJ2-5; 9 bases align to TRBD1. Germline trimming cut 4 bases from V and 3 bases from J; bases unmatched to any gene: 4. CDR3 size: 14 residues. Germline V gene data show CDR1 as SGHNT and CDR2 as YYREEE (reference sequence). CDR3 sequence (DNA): TGTGCCAGCAGCCGGACAGGGGCGGAAGAGACCCAGTACTTC. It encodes CASSRTGAEETQYF.

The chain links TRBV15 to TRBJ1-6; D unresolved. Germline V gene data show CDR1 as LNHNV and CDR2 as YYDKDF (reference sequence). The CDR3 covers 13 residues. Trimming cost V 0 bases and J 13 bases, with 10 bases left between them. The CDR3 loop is CATSRDPDGPLHF. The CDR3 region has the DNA TGTGCCACCAGCAGAGATCCCGACGGGCCCCTCCACTTT.

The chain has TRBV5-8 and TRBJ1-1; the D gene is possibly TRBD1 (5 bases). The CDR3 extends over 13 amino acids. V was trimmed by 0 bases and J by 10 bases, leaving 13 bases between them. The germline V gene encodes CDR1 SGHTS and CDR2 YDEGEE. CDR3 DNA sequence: TGTGCCAGCAGCTTGGGGGGGGTCAAGGCAGCTTTCTTT. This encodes CASSLGGVKAAFF.